This TCR beta chain was found in a study of CD8 T cells in ankylosing spondylitis. This CDR3 contains 14 residues. Germline CDR1 and CDR2: MNHNS and SASEGT. The V and J ends lost 7 bases and 2 bases respectively, with 13 bases between them. This clonotype turned up a few times. Its antigen remains unidentified. TCR beta libraries were made by quantitative 5'-RACE with molecular barcodes. TCRdb reprocessed the 5' RACE reads with MiXCR, giving one entry per CDR3 protein. Found here are nearly 250,000 distinct CDR3 sequences, under 35% of them singletons; the top ten hold approximately 4.6%. Points from the study as a whole: Enrichment of disease-linked clones was reportedly significant in matched ankylosing spondylitis synovial fluid. A subset of motif variants has previously been described in the synovial fluid and blood of reactive arthritis. It appeared that ankylosing spondylitis blood was characterized by a TCR beta motif of about eight highly homologous variants.

This sequence originates from a male donor with ankylosing spondylitis or in good health (not recorded which). The sequenced material came from blood, either unsorted or a sorted T cell fraction (not recorded which). V is TRBV6-1 and J is TRBJ2-3, with a possible D match to TRBD2 (6 bases). For the CDR3, the DNA is TGTGCCAGCACCTCTGCGGGGCTCACAGATACGCAGTATTTT. Residues: CASTSAGLTDTQYF.